Listed below are T cell receptor beta chains from one sample, sequenced in a study of blood T cell repertoires in COVID-19. Profiled with immunoSEQ multiplex PCR; TCRdb holds only in-frame clones, not every one. The table lists under 150,000 clones, about 80% of them singletons, with approximately 11% in the top ten. Sequenced sample: peripheral blood. The receptors come from a human donor in a cohort sampled during active COVID-19. Both conserved end residues are part of each CDR3. D genes are given only for firm matches. Size is stated for part of the rows, as once, few or many counts, or as a class when the clone is expanded.

NA	NA	TRBV30	TRBJ1-5	15	TGTGCCTGGAGTCTCTCGGGGGATTGGAATCAGCCCCAGCATTTT	CAWSLSGDWNQPQHF
NA	TRBD2	TRBV5-1	TRBJ2-7	15	TGCGCCAGCAGCACGACTAGCGGGAACACCTACGAGCAGTACTTC	CASSTTSGNTYEQYF
NA	TRBD1	TRBV5-1	TRBJ1-6	21	TGCGCCAGCAGCTTCTCCCTACGACAGGGGCGATTGAGCTCCTATAATTCACCCCTCCACTTT	CASSFSLRQGRLSSYNSPLHF
NA	TRBD1	TRBV7-8	TRBJ2-7	17	TGTGCCAGCAGCTTACAATCGCCGGGACAGGGGGCTTACGAGCAGTACTTC	CASSLQSPGQGAYEQYF
once	NA	TRBV28	TRBJ2-7	17	TGTGCCAGCAGTCCGTCAGGGGCCCTAGGCGGAGGCTACGAGCAGTACTTC	CASSPSGALGGGYEQYF
NA	NA	TRBV9	TRBJ1-1	14	TGTGCCAGCAGCGCCCGGTCCGGAGGCACTGAAGCTTTCTTT	CASSARSGGTEAFF
once	NA	TRBV6-5	TRBJ2-1	15	TGTGCCAGCAGTAATCAGGGTGGGGTCTACAATGAGCAGTTCTTC	CASSNQGGVYNEQFF
NA	NA	TRBV27	TRBJ1-3	15	TGTGCCAGCCCCTCGGGGGGGCTAATCGGAAACACCATATATTTT	CASPSGGLIGNTIYF
NA	TRBD2	TRBV2	TRBJ2-1	15	TGTGCCAGCAGTGAACCTAGCGGGGGCTACAATGAGCAGTTCTTC	CASSEPSGGYNEQFF
NA	NA	TRBV28	TRBJ2-7	16	TGTGCCAGCACCCGACGGCCCCAGGGTATCAACTACGAGCAGTACTTC	CASTRRPQGINYEQYF
few	NA	TRBV7-8	TRBJ2-2	15	TGTGCCAGCAGCTTAGTTGACTCGAACACCGGGGAGCTGTTTTTT	CASSLVDSNTGELFF
NA	NA	TRBV7-9	TRBJ1-2	12	TGTGCCAGCAGCTTAAGAGGGTCTGGCTACACCTTC	CASSLRGSGYTF
NA	TRBD1	TRBV27	TRBJ1-5	18	TGTGCCAGCAGCCGCGGGACAGGGGGCTACTATAGCAATCAGCCCCAGCATTTT	CASSRGTGGYYSNQPQHF
NA	TRBD2	TRBV11-2	TRBJ2-7	14	TGTGCCAGCAGTCGGACTAGCAGCTCCTACGAGCAGTACTTC	CASSRTSSSYEQYF
NA	NA	TRBV4-1	TRBJ1-6	14	TGCGCCAGCAGCCAAGGAGGGTATAATTCACCCCTCCACTTT	CASSQGGYNSPLHF
NA	NA	TRBV9	TRBJ1-1	15	TGTGCCAGCAGCAGAGGACAGAAGCTGGACACTGAAGCTTTCTTT	CASSRGQKLDTEAFF
NA	NA	TRBV4-2	TRBJ1-1	15	TGTGCCAGCAGCCAAGGGGGCCATCAGGCACTGAAAGCTTTCTTT	CASSQGGHQALKAFF
NA	NA	TRBV30	TRBJ1-1	13	TGTGCCTGGAGTGTTGGGCTGAACACTGAAGCTTTCTTT	CAWSVGLNTEAFF
NA	NA	TRBV7-9	TRBJ1-4	16	TGTGCCAGCAGCTTAGTCACAGGGTTAACTAATGAAAAACTGTTTTTT	CASSLVTGLTNEKLFF
NA	NA	TRBV7-6	TRBJ1-3	15	TGTGCCAGCAGCCCCCTGAGAGACAGGGGAAACACCATATATTTT	CASSPLRDRGNTIYF
NA	TRBD1	TRBV3-1/TRBV3-2	TRBJ2-7	16	TGTGCCAGCAGCCAACGGGACAGGAGAAGCTCCTACGAGCAGTACTTC	CASSQRDRRSSYEQYF
NA	NA	TRBV24-1	TRBJ1-5	14	TGTGCCACCAGTGAGGAGGGACCCAATCAGCCCCAGCATTTT	CATSEEGPNQPQHF